This entry concerns a single T cell receptor beta chain. The data derive from a study of shared clonotypes between healthy human individuals. About the research overall: Donors were a couple of women and a few men aged 18 to 49.

The assay was run at deep level. Unsorted PBMC samples were amplified in replicate PCRs containing about 0.3 ug DNA, about 30,000 T cell genomes. Ten immunoSEQ deep assay plates held the unsorted PBMC DNA. Clones were sequenced by immunoSEQ multiplex PCR, and TCRdb holds only the in-frame ones, with some missing. This table holds fewer than 600,000 clones, around 74% found once. CDR1 SGHAT and CDR2 FQNNGV come from the germline V gene. This CDR3 spans 12 amino acids. V lost 2 bases to trimming and J lost 7 bases, with 8 bases between them. Material: PBMCs. The clonotype was recovered from a woman between 40 and 55 years old in good health. Some clones in this sample may be carry-over from other donors' samples. The V gene is TRBV11-2, the J gene TRBJ1-2, with a weak D call TRBD1 (5 bases). The CDR3 nucleotides are TGTGCCAGCAGCTTATCGGGGCTTGGCTACACCTTC. Its translation is CASSLSGLGYTF.